A single sample is the source of the 27 T cell receptor beta chains below, sequenced in a study of shared T cell receptors in the human thymus. Measured with immunoSEQ multiplex PCR; TCRdb has only the in-frame clones, and not every one. The sample consists of approximately 660,000 clones, roughly 90% of them appearing once. These same records also appear under a second study, on human thymus T cells.

Sequenced: thymocytes. These receptors all come from a boy younger than two with a congenital heart defect.

The chain carries TRBV7-3 and TRBJ2-5; TRBD1 matches 8 bases. The germline V gene has CDR1 SGHTA and CDR2 FQGTGA. This CDR3 spans 17 amino acids. V trimming: 0 bases; J trimming: 4 bases; junction bases outside the gene matches: 10. CDR3 loop: CASSLTPSAGGRETQYF. As DNA, the CDR3 is TGTGCCAGCAGCTTAACCCCCTCGGCAGGGGGCCGAGAGACCCAGTACTTC.

This chain links TRBV11-3 with TRBJ2-3, with 7 bases fitting TRBD1. CDR3 size: 17 residues. Germline V gene data show CDR1 as SGHNT and CDR2 as YENEEA. J gave up 2 bases and V 0 bases, and 8 bases lay outside the gene matches. The CDR3 DNA sequence: TGTGCCAGCAGCTTAGATTTCAGGGGGATAAACACAGATACGCAGTATTTT. Protein sequence: CASSLDFRGINTDTQYF.

The chain joins TRBV7-2 to TRBJ2-7; 15 bases match TRBD2. Germline lookup yields CDR1 SGHTA and CDR2 FQGNSA. The V segment lost 5 bases and the J segment 6 bases; nucleotides outside the gene matches: 14. The CDR3 sequence is 18 residues long. The CDR3 DNA sequence: TGTGCCAGCAGCCCGAGGGGGGCAGGACTAGCGGGAGGGGGCGAGCAGTACTTC. Protein product: CASSPRGAGLAGGGEQYF.

The chain has TRBV5-1 and TRBJ2-7; 8 bases line up with TRBD2. This CDR3 contains 14 residues. V gave up 8 bases and J gave up 5 bases; unmatched junction bases: 12. In germline, CDR1 is SGHRS, CDR2 YFSETQ. CDR3 loop: CASSAPGGPDEQYF. CDR3 nucleotide sequence: TGCGCCAGTTCTGCACCGGGGGGGCCGGACGAGCAGTACTTC.

The chain uses TRBV7-6 and TRBJ2-5; 7 bases are a match to TRBD1. V was pared by 2 bases and J by 3 bases, with 21 bases of the junction left unmatched. This CDR3 contains 20 residues. The germline gives CDR1 SGHVS, CDR2 FNYEAQ. The CDR3 loop is CASSLRVTGQGESRKETQYF. DNA of the CDR3: TGTGCCAGCAGCTTAAGGGTGACAGGGCAGGGAGAATCTAGAAAAGAGACCCAGTACTTC.

The genes are TRBV28 and TRBJ2-2; tentative D call: TRBD1 (6 bases). Trimming shortened V by 1 base and J by 7 bases, and 13 bases separated the two germline ends. The CDR3 consists of 15 residues. Germline V lookup: CDR1 MDHEN, CDR2 SYDVKM. CDR3: CASSLSSQGNGELFF. In DNA form, the CDR3 reads TGTGCCAGCAGTTTATCCTCTCAGGGGAACGGGGAGCTGTTTTTT. Variable domain in full (rest from reference TRBV28 and TRBJ2-2): DVKVTQSSRYLVKRTGEKVFLECVQDMDHENMFWYRQDPGLGLRLIYFSYDVKMKEKGDIPEGYSVSREKKERFSLILESASTNQTSMYLCASSLSSQGNGELFFGEGSRLTVL.

This clone has only one observation. The chain links TRBV5-5 to TRBJ2-7, with 12 bases that match TRBD2. This CDR3 has 16 residues. V gave up 3 bases and J gave up 0 bases; unmatched junction bases: 4. Germline loops: CDR1 SGHKS, CDR2 YYEKEE (reference sequence). CDR3 DNA: TGTGCCAGCAGCTCGGAACTAGCGGGAGGCTCCTACGAGCAGTACTTC. Its translation: CASSSELAGGSYEQYF.

The genes are TRBV28 and TRBJ2-7, with D maybe TRBD2 (5 bases). Germline assignment: CDR1 MDHEN and CDR2 SYDVKM. This CDR3 has 15 amino acids. V dropped 6 bases and J dropped 2 bases, with 17 bases sitting between them. Here the CDR3 reads CASSPAPGRPYEQYF. The CDR3 region has the DNA TGTGCCAGCAGCCCCGCCCCGGGGAGACCCTACGAGCAGTACTTC.

The CDR3 is CASTRTYSVHSTDTQYF. The CDR3 nucleotides read TGTGCCAGCACCCGAACCTATAGCGTACATAGCACAGATACGCAGTATTTT. This rearrangement joins TRBV28 to TRBJ2-3, with a tentative D call TRBD2 (5 bases). The V gene lost 7 bases and the J gene lost 0 bases, with 20 bases spanning the gap. Germline lookup yields CDR1 MDHEN and CDR2 SYDVKM. This CDR3 spans 17 amino acids.

This clone was observed a few times. The genes are TRBV6-4 and TRBJ2-1; possible D gene TRBD2, 5 bases. Trimming cost V 3 bases and J 9 bases, with 12 bases left between them. This CDR3 spans 13 amino acids. Germline V gene lookup returns CDR1 MRHNA and CDR2 SNTAGT. The DNA for the CDR3 is TGTGCCAGCAGTGAGTCGAGGGCAGGTGAGCAGTTCTTC. This codes for CASSESRAGEQFF.

This clone occurred once. This rearrangement joins TRBV4-3 to TRBJ1-5; 7 nucleotides line up with TRBD1. The CDR3 sequence is 14 residues long. In germline, CDR1 is LGHNA, CDR2 YSLEER. V gave up 2 bases and J gave up 5 bases; unmatched junction bases: 3. CDR3 sequence reads: CASSQRQGHQPQHF. The CDR3 bases are TGCGCCAGCAGCCAACGACAGGGCCATCAGCCCCAGCATTTT.

This CDR3 is CASSYGQGFTGELFF. CDR3 DNA: TGTGCCAGCAGTTACGGACAGGGGTTCACCGGGGAGCTGTTTTTT. This rearrangement joins TRBV6-5 to TRBJ2-2; 9 bases fit TRBD1. From germline, CDR1 is MNHEY and CDR2 SVGAGI. This CDR3 comprises 15 residues. The J segment lost 4 bases and the V segment lost 2 bases, leaving 2 bases of the junction unmatched.

The chain has TRBV21-1 and TRBJ1-2; TRBD1, the table's D call, lacks a check against the DNA. TRBV21-1 is a documented pseudogene. This CDR3 region has 15 residues. The CDR3 sequence: CASSFWTGRFYGYTF. The CDR3, as DNA: TGTGCCAGCAGCTTCTGGACAGGGAGGTTCTATGGCTACACCTTC.

A few counts support this clone. The V gene is TRBV4-1, the J gene TRBJ2-1, with 7 bases fitting TRBD2. There are 16 residues in the CDR3. The germline CDR1 and CDR2 sequences are MGHRA and YSYEKL. V was pared by 5 bases and J by 5 bases, with 12 bases of the junction left unmatched. Here the CDR3 DNA reads TGCGCCAGCAGCGGACGTGGCGGGAGAGCGGACAATGAGCAGTTCTTC. This gives the protein CASSGRGGRADNEQFF.

The V call is TRBV5-4, the J call TRBJ2-5; TRBD1 agrees at 9 bases. There are 14 residues in the CDR3. Trimming removed 5 bases from V and 5 bases from J; junction bases left unmatched: 7. The germline V gene has CDR1 SGHNT and CDR2 YYREEE (reference sequence). Here the CDR3 reads CASRRTGDGETQYF. The CDR3, as DNA: TGTGCCAGCAGACGGACAGGGGACGGGGAGACCCAGTACTTC.

The chain has TRBV6-5 and TRBJ2-2; the D gene is possibly TRBD1 (6 bases). This CDR3 is 14 amino acids long. Germline-derived CDR1 and CDR2 are MNHEY and SVGAGI. The V end lost 5 bases, the J end lost 6 bases, and 13 bases lay between the germline ends. CDR3 in amino acids: CASSRDMRAGELFF. DNA for the CDR3: TGTGCCAGCAGTAGGGACATGAGGGCCGGGGAGCTGTTTTTT.

The chain recombines TRBV25-1 with TRBJ2-6; 13 positions agree with TRBD2. J was trimmed by 0 bases and V by 4 bases; bases with no gene match: 3. CDR3 size: 18 residues. Germline loops: CDR1 MGHDK, CDR2 SYGVNS. The chain's CDR3 is CASSGTSGRASGANVLTF. In DNA form, the CDR3 reads TGTGCCAGCAGTGGCACTAGCGGGAGGGCCTCTGGGGCCAACGTCCTGACTTTC.

The count of this clone is one. The J gene is TRBJ1-2, the V gene TRBV27; weak D call: TRBD1 (6 bases). Germline V gene lookup returns CDR1 MNHEY and CDR2 SMNVEV (reference sequence). The V end was cut by 5 bases, the J end by 0 bases, with 10 bases between. The CDR3 extends over 14 amino acids. CDR3 in amino acids: CASSPGQSNYGYTF. The CDR3 DNA reads as TGTGCCAGCAGTCCCGGACAGTCTAACTATGGCTACACCTTC.

The chain carries TRBV7-9 and TRBJ1-3; D not resolved. The V and J ends lost 8 bases and 4 bases respectively, with 9 bases between them. CDR1 and CDR2 (germline): SEHNR, FQNEAQ (reference sequence). This CDR3 region has 12 residues. The CDR3 loop is CASEDEGNTIYF. The CDR3 bases are TGTGCCAGCGAGGATGAGGGAAACACCATATATTTT.

The chain carries TRBV27 and TRBJ1-1, with D uncertain. Germline lookup yields CDR1 MNHEY and CDR2 SMNVEV (reference sequence). Trimming pared 2 bases from V and 3 bases from J, leaving 10 bases between. CDR3 length: 14 residues. CDR3 in DNA: TGTGCCAGCAGTTTACAGATGGTTGACACTGAAGCTTTCTTT. This codes for CASSLQMVDTEAFF.

This chain's CDR3 is CASSLGTANLAYEQYF. Here the CDR3 DNA reads TGTGCCAGCAGCTTAGGGACAGCGAACTTAGCCTACGAGCAGTACTTC. V and J are TRBV11-2 and TRBJ2-7; D is perhaps TRBD1 (6 bases). CDR3 length equals 16 residues. V was pared by 1 base and J by 2 bases, with 15 bases between. The V gene's germline CDR1 is SGHAT and CDR2 FQNNGV.

The J gene is TRBJ2-3, the V gene TRBV11-2; a possible D gene is TRBD1 (5 bases). The CDR3 has 15 amino acids. Trimming removed 1 base at V and 3 bases at J, with 11 bases between. From germline, CDR1 is SGHAT and CDR2 FQNNGV. In nucleotides, the CDR3 is TGTGCCAGCAGCTTAGGCCAGGGTGGTACAGATACGCAGTATTTT. Protein product: CASSLGQGGTDTQYF.

The V call is TRBV7-2, the J call TRBJ2-1; 16 bases agree with TRBD2. The CDR3 runs to 20 residues. Unmatched junction bases numbered 5, after V lost 0 bases and J lost 0 bases. The germline gives CDR1 SGHTA, CDR2 FQGNSA. The CDR3 reads CASSLAGLAGGTSSYNEQFF. The CDR3 bases are TGTGCCAGCAGCTTAGCGGGACTAGCGGGAGGGACAAGCTCCTACAATGAGCAGTTCTTC.

The V gene is TRBV6-1, the J gene TRBJ2-2; no reliable D call. The germline CDR1 and CDR2 sequences are MNHNS and SASEGT. The ends were cut back, 7 bases at V and 2 bases at J, with 11 bases in the middle. The CDR3 sequence is 14 residues long. CDR3 DNA sequence: TGTGCCAGCACCTCCCCCCTTAACACCGGGGAGCTGTTTTTT. It translates to CASTSPLNTGELFF.

This clone appeared a few times. This rearrangement joins TRBV29-1 to TRBJ2-1, with a possible D match to TRBD2 (5 bases). Trimming shortened V by 3 bases and J by 3 bases, and 30 bases separated the two germline ends. CDR1 is SQVTM, CDR2 ANQGSEA, per germline. This CDR3 spans 20 amino acids. The CDR3 DNA follows: TGCAGCGTTGATGGAGAGCGGCGGGTTCCTGGGAGCGCTTACTACAATGAGCAGTTCTTC. As protein: CSVDGERRVPGSAYYNEQFF.

This clone has a single count. V gene TRBV27 combines with J gene TRBJ1-4, with D hard to call. This CDR3 has 17 residues. Trimming pared 1 base from V and 2 bases from J, leaving 14 bases between. Germline V CDR1 and CDR2: MNHEY, SMNVEV (reference sequence). CDR3 sequence reads: CASSLYWVPRTNEKLFF. In nucleotides, the CDR3 is TGTGCCAGCAGTTTATATTGGGTCCCTAGGACTAATGAAAAACTGTTTTTT.

Written as DNA, the CDR3 is TGCGCCAGCAGCGAAGGACTAGCCTACAATGAGCAGTTCTTC. This gives the protein CASSEGLAYNEQFF. The chain is built from TRBV5-1 and TRBJ2-1; TRBD2 matches 7 bases. The CDR3 consists of 14 residues. J lost 2 bases, V lost 4 bases, and 3 bases had no gene match. The germline gives CDR1 SGHRS, CDR2 YFSETQ.